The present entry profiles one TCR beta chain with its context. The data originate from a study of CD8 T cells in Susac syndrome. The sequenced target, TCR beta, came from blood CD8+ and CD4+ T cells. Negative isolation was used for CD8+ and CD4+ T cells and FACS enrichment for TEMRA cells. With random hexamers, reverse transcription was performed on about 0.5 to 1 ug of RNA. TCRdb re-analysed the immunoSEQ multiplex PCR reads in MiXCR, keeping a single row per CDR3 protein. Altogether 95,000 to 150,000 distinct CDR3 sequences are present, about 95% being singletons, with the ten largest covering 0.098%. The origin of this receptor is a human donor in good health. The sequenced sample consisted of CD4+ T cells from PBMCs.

In DNA form, the CDR3 reads TGCAGCGTTCGCCTGGGCAGGGGCGATTCACCCCTCCACTTT. As protein: CSVRLGRGDSPLHF. The chain uses TRBV29-1 and TRBJ1-6; D might be TRBD1 (6 bases). V lost 5 bases and J lost 8, with 16 bases in between. CDR1 and CDR2 from the germline V gene are SQVTM and ANQGSEA. There are 14 residues in the CDR3.